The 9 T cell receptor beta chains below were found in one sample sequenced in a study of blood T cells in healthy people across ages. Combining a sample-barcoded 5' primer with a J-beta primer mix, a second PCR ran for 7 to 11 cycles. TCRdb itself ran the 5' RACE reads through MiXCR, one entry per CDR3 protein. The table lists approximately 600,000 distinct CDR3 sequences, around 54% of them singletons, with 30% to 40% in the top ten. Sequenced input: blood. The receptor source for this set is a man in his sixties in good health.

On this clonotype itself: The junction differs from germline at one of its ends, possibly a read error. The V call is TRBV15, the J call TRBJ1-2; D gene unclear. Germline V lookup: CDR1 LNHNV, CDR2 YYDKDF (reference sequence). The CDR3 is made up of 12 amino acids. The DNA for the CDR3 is TGTACCACCGCGGCAGCTAACTATGGCTACACCTTC. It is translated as CTTAAANYGYTF. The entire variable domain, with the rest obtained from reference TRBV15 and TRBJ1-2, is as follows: DAMVIQNPRYQVTQFGKPVTLSCSQTLNHNVMYWYQQKSSQAPKLLFHYYDKDFNNEADTPDNFQSRRPNTSFCFLDIRSPGLGDTAMYLCTTAAANYGYTFGSGTRLTVV.

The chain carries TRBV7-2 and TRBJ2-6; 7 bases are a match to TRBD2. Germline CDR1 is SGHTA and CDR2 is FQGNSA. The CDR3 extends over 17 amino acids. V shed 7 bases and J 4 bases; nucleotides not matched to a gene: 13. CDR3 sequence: CASNPPGGLLGANVLTF. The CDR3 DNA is TGTGCCAGCAACCCCCCGGGGGGTCTCCTCGGGGCCAACGTCCTGACTTTC.

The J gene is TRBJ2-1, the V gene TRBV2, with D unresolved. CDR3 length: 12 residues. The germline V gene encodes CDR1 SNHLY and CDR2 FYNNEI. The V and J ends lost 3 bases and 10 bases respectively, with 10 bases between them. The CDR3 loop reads CASSDWSTEQFF. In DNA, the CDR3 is TGTGCCAGCAGTGATTGGTCGACAGAGCAGTTCTTC.

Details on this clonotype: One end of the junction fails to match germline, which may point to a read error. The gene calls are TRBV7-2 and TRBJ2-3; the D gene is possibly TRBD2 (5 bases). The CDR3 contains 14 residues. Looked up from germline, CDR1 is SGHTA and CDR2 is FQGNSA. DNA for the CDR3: TGTGCCAGCAGCGTAGCCGGGATTGGGGATACGCAGTATTTT. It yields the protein CASSVAGIGDTQYF.

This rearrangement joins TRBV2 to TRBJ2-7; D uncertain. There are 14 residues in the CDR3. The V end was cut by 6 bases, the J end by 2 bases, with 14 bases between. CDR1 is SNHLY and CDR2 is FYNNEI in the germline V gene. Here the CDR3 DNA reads TGTGCCAGCAGCGGGCCCGCCGGAGCCTACGAGCAGTACTTC. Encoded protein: CASSGPAGAYEQYF.

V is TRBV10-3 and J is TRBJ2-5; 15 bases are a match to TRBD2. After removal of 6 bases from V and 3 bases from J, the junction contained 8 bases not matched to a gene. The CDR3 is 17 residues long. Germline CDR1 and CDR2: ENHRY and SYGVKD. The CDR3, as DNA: TGTGCCATCAGATTGGGACTAGCGGGGGGAGGTGAAGAGACCCAGTACTTC. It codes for CAIRLGLAGGGEETQYF.

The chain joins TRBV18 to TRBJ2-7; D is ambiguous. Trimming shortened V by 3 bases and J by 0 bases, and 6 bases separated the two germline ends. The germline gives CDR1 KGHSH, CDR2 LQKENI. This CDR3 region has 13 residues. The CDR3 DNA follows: TGTGCCAGCTCACCGGCAAACTCCTACGAGCAGTACTTC. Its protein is CASSPANSYEQYF.

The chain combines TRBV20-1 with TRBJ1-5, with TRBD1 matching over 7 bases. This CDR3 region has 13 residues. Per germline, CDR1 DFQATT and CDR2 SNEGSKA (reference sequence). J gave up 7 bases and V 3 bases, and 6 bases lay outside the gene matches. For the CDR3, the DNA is TGCAGTGCTAGGGGAGGGGGCGGGCAGCCCCAGCATTTT. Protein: CSARGGGGQPQHF.

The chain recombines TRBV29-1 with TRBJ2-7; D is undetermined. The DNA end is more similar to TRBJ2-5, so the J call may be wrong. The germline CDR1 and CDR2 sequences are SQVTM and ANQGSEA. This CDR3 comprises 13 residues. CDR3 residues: CSVGIILPETQYF. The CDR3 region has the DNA TGCAGCGTCGGAATTATCCTCCCAGAGACCCAGTACTTC.